The T cell receptor (beta chain) under discussion was sequenced for a study of shared clonotypes between healthy human individuals. The assay was immunoSEQ multiplex PCR, and TCRdb's table has in-frame clones only and misses some. The data show about 2.3 million clones, about 92% seen once. The CDR3 has 13 residues. The germline V gene has CDR1 SGHRS and CDR2 YFSETQ. V lost 7 bases, J lost 3 bases, and 2 bases stayed unmatched. With respect to this clone: Distinct nucleotide sequences in the sample also encode this CDR3.

The source material was naive CD4+ T cells from PBMCs. The subset denotes: CD45RA+ positively selected. The sequence was collected from a man younger than 35 in good health. Some clones in this sample may be carry-over from other donors' samples. J is TRBJ2-3 and V is TRBV5-1; 10 nucleotides agree with TRBD1. CDR3 DNA: TGCGCCAGCTCGGGACAGGGGACAGATACGCAGTATTTT. Translating gives CASSGQGTDTQYF.